This TCR beta chain originates from a study of low-dose radiotherapy and immunotherapy resistance in tumors. Whole-study context: The regimen for patients comprised intravenous nivolumab 240 mg every two weeks plus intravenous ipilimumab 1 mg/kg every six weeks. One day before radiation and immunotherapy, intravenous cyclophosphamide 200 mg/m2 was administered, with this repeated every two weeks.

TRAV- and TRBV-specific primers, spanning alpha and beta chains, primed first-strand cDNA. With a constant-region primer and a V-primer adapter, TCRs were subjected to 20 PCR cycles of amplification. In TCRdb, the reads were re-called with MiXCR into one record per CDR3 protein. The table lists 8,500 to 14,000 distinct CDR3 sequences, 51% of them singletons. There are 15 residues in the CDR3. The V end lost 2 bases, the J end lost 2 bases, and 12 bases lay between the germline ends. Germline loops: CDR1 MDHEN, CDR2 SYDVKM. The receptor's source is a human donor with advanced metastatic prostate, ovarian, gallbladder or colorectal cancer (not recorded which). This table probably holds off-target reads from a library built for another chain. The gene calls are TRBV28 and TRBJ1-2; the D gene is possibly TRBD1 (6 bases). CDR3 region: CASSLTGAPNYGYTF. CDR3 coding DNA: TGTGCCAGCAGTTTAACGGGGGCTCCCAACTATGGCTACACCTTC.